This TCR beta chain appears in the sequencing data of a study of monozygotic twins with inflammatory bowel disease. Regarding this clonotype: As yet, its antigen is unknown.

Study outcomes and limitations: Researchers report that IBD patients shared fewer clonotypes with others than healthy twins, especially amid disease activity. Among T cells, the various subtypes were not distinguishable.

CDR3 length: 19 amino acids. The germline V gene has CDR1 SGHTA and CDR2 FQGTGA. TCRdb re-called the 5' RACE reads and catalogs CDR3 proteins one per entry, DNA excluded. In all, the sample yields 300,000 to 400,000 distinct CDR3 sequences. Staff drew a roughly 2.5 ml blood sample from each donor. Sequenced input: blood. The chain couples TRBV7-3 to TRBJ2-7; TCRdb reports TRBD2, a call that lacks DNA to check it against. This TCR derives from a human donor with ulcerative colitis or Crohn's disease, or a healthy co-twin of an affected twin (not recorded which). CDR3: CASSLILGTSGRVSYEQYF.